Below are 27 T cell receptor beta chains sequenced from a single sample in a study of cytomegalovirus exposure and HLA in healthy donors (dated by TCRdb to about 2017). Libraries were made using the immunoSEQ multiplex PCR assay. For the multiplex PCR, a mixture combining 60 forward primers for TCR Vbeta segments and 13 reverse primers for TCR Jbeta segments was used. The table comes from immuneACCESS by way of TCRdb, which keeps in-frame sequences with V and J called. Part of the clones is missing from these tables; in studies checked, under half for an unresolved V gene and the rest for unknown reasons. The sample table holds 150,000 to 200,000 clones, of which under 80% were seen once. The top ten clonotypes cover more than 1.1% of the sample. The specimen was PBMCs. Receptors were obtained from a woman between 25 and 40 years old in good health and CMV-seronegative.

This chain uses TRBV5-1 with TRBJ1-5; TRBD1 aligns across 8 bases. CDR3 length: 15 residues. V was clipped by 4 bases and J by 4 bases; unmatched bases: 7. Germline V lookup: CDR1 SGHRS, CDR2 YFSETQ. The CDR3 is CASSPLTGENQPQHF. The CDR3 nucleotides read TGCGCCAGCAGCCCTCTGACAGGGGAGAATCAGCCCCAGCATTTT.

This clone was seen just once. V and J are TRBV28 and TRBJ1-2; 7 bases map to TRBD1. Germline V gene data show CDR1 as MDHEN and CDR2 as SYDVKM. This CDR3 has 13 residues. The ends lost 4 bases at V and 3 bases at J; junction bases unmatched: 2. The CDR3 coding sequence is TGTGCCAGCAGTTATGACAGGGACTATGGCTACACCTTC. Its translation is CASSYDRDYGYTF.

The V and J genes are TRBV5-5 and TRBJ2-2; 10 positions agree with TRBD2. The J segment lost 0 bases and the V segment lost 1 base, leaving 0 bases of the junction unmatched. Germline loops: CDR1 SGHKS, CDR2 YYEKEE (reference sequence). The CDR3 has 16 amino acids. CDR3 bases: TGTGCCAGCAGCTTGACTAGCGGGGCGAACACCGGGGAGCTGTTTTTT. Amino acid sequence: CASSLTSGANTGELFF.

The chain joins TRBV7-9 to TRBJ1-2; unclear D gene. Germline-derived CDR1 and CDR2 are SEHNR and FQNEAQ (reference sequence). Deletions cut 3 bases from V and 6 bases from J, with 8 bases between. This CDR3 region has 12 residues. The CDR3 loop reads CASSFSSDGYTF. The CDR3 DNA reads as TGTGCCAGCAGCTTCTCCTCTGATGGCTACACCTTC. Filled out from reference TRBV7-9 and TRBJ1-2, the complete variable domain reads DTGVSQNPRHKITKRGQNVTFRCDPISEHNRLYWYRQTLGQGPEFLTYFQNEAQLEKSRLLSDRFSAERPKGSFSTLEIQRTEQGDSAMYLCASSFSSDGYTFGSGTRLTVV.

The chain carries TRBV25-1 and TRBJ2-7, with D uncertain. This CDR3 comprises 15 residues. The germline V gene has CDR1 MGHDK and CDR2 SYGVNS. Trimming left V 2 bases short and J 3 bases short, with 14 bases between. Here the CDR3 DNA reads TGTGCCAGCAGTGAAGCGTCAGGCAAAGGCTACGAGCAGTACTTC. This sequence encodes CASSEASGKGYEQYF.

V and J are TRBV28 and TRBJ2-5; D might be TRBD2 (6 bases). Trimming pared 6 bases from V and 5 bases from J, leaving 16 bases between. The CDR3 contains 14 residues. The germline CDR1 and CDR2 sequences are MDHEN and SYDVKM. CDR3 coding DNA: TGTGCCAGCAGCGGGCCAAAAGGAGGGGAGACCCAGTACTTC. Its translation: CASSGPKGGETQYF.

The chain couples TRBV5-1 to TRBJ1-2; D is undetermined. The CDR3 is 14 amino acids. Germline CDR1 is SGHRS and CDR2 is YFSETQ. The V end lost 0 bases, the J end lost 1 base, and 7 bases lay between the germline ends. CDR3 nucleotides: TGCGCCAGCAGCTTGGGCGGATTTAACTATGGCTACACCTTC. It specifies CASSLGGFNYGYTF.

The chain carries TRBV6-6 and TRBJ2-3; 9 bases match TRBD2. CDR1 and CDR2 (germline): MNHNY, SVGAGI (reference sequence). This CDR3 has 14 residues. Trimming removed 0 bases from V and 8 bases from J; junction bases left unmatched: 3. The CDR3 reads CASSYSGTSSTQYF. Written as DNA, the CDR3 is TGTGCCAGCAGTTACTCGGGGACTAGCAGTACGCAGTATTTT.

This clone was seen more than once but under ten times. The chain carries TRBV30 and TRBJ1-2; 9 positions agree with TRBD1. This CDR3 is 13 amino acids long. Germline V gives CDR1 GTSNPN, CDR2 SVGIG (reference sequence). J was trimmed by 2 bases and V by 3 bases; bases with no gene match: 1. Written as DNA, the CDR3 is TGTGCCTGGAGGGGGACAGGGAACTATGGCTACACCTTC. It translates to CAWRGTGNYGYTF.

The chain has TRBV5-1 and TRBJ1-6; 7 nucleotides agree with TRBD1. In germline, CDR1 is SGHRS, CDR2 YFSETQ. The trim removed 5 bases at V and 10 bases at J, leaving 12 bases unmatched. The CDR3 is 15 amino acids. The CDR3 region is CASSRLSRGDSPLHF. Here the CDR3 DNA reads TGCGCCAGCAGTAGGTTGTCCAGGGGGGACTCACCCCTCCACTTT.

V usage is TRBV6-5 and J usage is TRBJ1-2; 10 bases agree with TRBD1. V was clipped by 2 bases and J by 6 bases; unmatched bases: 9. The CDR3 is 16 residues long. The V gene's germline CDR1 is MNHEY and CDR2 SVGAGI. CDR3 protein: CASSYAWTGGGDGYTF. CDR3 nucleotides: TGTGCCAGCAGTTACGCCTGGACAGGGGGTGGAGATGGCTACACCTTC.

This clone showed up just once. The V call is TRBV5-1, the J call TRBJ1-5; 7 nucleotides agree with TRBD1. The CDR3 extends over 13 amino acids. The germline gives CDR1 SGHRS, CDR2 YFSETQ. The V segment lost 4 bases and the J segment 5 bases; nucleotides outside the gene matches: 3. CDR3 bases: TGCGCCAGCAGCCTTACAGGGGATCAGCCCCAGCATTTT. Encoded protein: CASSLTGDQPQHF.

The chain carries TRBV9 and TRBJ2-7, with D tentatively TRBD1 (6 bases). Between the trimmed V and J ends, which lost 4 bases and 2 bases, there was a span of 16 bases. Germline values: CDR1 SGDLS, CDR2 YYNGEE. There are 15 residues in the CDR3. Here the CDR3 reads CASSPGQTATYEQYF. The DNA for the CDR3 is TGTGCCAGCAGCCCCGGACAGACAGCGACCTACGAGCAGTACTTC. Using reference TRBV9 and TRBJ2-7 for the parts outside the CDR3, the full variable domain is DSGVTQTPKHLITATGQRVTLRCSPRSGDLSVYWYQQSLDQGLQFLIQYYNGEERAKGNILERFSAQQFPDLHSELNLSSLELGDSALYFCASSPGQTATYEQYFGPGTRLTVT.

In its sample, this clone was seen a few times. The V gene is TRBV6-1, the J gene TRBJ1-4; 11 nucleotides agree with TRBD1. The J segment lost 8 bases and the V segment lost 6 bases, leaving 8 bases of the junction unmatched. This CDR3 is built from 15 residues. CDR1 is MNHNS, CDR2 SASEGT, per germline. The CDR3 DNA follows: TGTGCCAGCAGGGTTGGGACAGGGGGGAGAGAAAAACTGTTTTTT. Translated, it gives CASRVGTGGREKLFF.

V is TRBV5-6 and J is TRBJ2-5, with a tentative D call TRBD1 (6 bases). Trimming left V 4 bases short and J 5 bases short, with 27 bases between. CDR3 length equals 18 residues. The germline V gene has CDR1 SGHDT and CDR2 YYEEEE. This CDR3 is CASSPGDAALALGETQYF. CDR3 in DNA: TGTGCCAGCAGCCCAGGGGACGCAGCTTTGGCACTCGGGGAGACCCAGTACTTC. Combining the CDR3 with reference TRBV5-6 and TRBJ2-5 gives the whole variable domain DAGVTQSPTHLIKTRGQQVTLRCSPKSGHDTVSWYQQALGQGPQFIFQYYEEEERQRGNFPDRFSGHQFPNYSSELNVNALLLGDSALYLCASSPGDAALALGETQYFGPGTRLLVL.

Only a few counts were recorded for this clone. This sequence joins TRBV6-6 and TRBJ2-7, with 8 bases identical to TRBD1. The length of the CDR3 is 16 residues. J gave up 6 bases and V 0 bases, and 10 bases lay outside the gene matches. Germline V gene sequence: CDR1 MNHNY, CDR2 SVGAGI (reference sequence). The DNA of the CDR3 is TGTGCCAGCAGTTACTCGATTGTGACAGGGGTGTTCGAGCAGTACTTC. Translated: CASSYSIVTGVFEQYF.

The gene calls are TRBV30 and TRBJ1-5, with D unclear. The CDR3 loop spans 17 amino acids. The germline V gene has CDR1 GTSNPN and CDR2 SVGIG (reference sequence). Trimming took 1 base from V and 0 from J, leaving 16 bases between them. CDR3 coding DNA: TGTGCCTGGAGTGGCCGGCCGAGCGTTGATAGCAATCAGCCCCAGCATTTT. Protein product: CAWSGRPSVDSNQPQHF.

The chain couples TRBV5-1 to TRBJ2-3, with 8 bases aligning to TRBD2. With V trimmed by 3 bases and J by 0 bases, 6 bases remained unmatched. The CDR3 sequence is 16 residues long. The germline V gene has CDR1 SGHRS and CDR2 YFSETQ. In nucleotides, the CDR3 is TGCGCCAGCAGCTCCTTGCGGGGGGTAAGCACAGATACGCAGTATTTT. It encodes CASSSLRGVSTDTQYF.

The count of this clone is one. The rearrangement links TRBV7-2 to TRBJ2-5, with 8 bases lining up with TRBD2. Germline values: CDR1 SGHTA, CDR2 FQGNSA. The CDR3 covers 13 residues. V lost 3 bases and J lost 5; bases outside the gene matches: 2. The DNA for the CDR3 is TGTGCCAGCAGCTTGGAGCGGGGGGAGACCCAGTACTTC. Translated, it gives CASSLERGETQYF.

The chain uses TRBV27 and TRBJ1-1; 8 bases map to TRBD1. The V and J ends lost 6 bases and 0 bases, in that order; junction bases with no gene match: 9. The CDR3 is 16 residues long. Germline V gene sequence: CDR1 MNHEY, CDR2 SMNVEV (reference sequence). CDR3 sequence: CASRPDRGVVNTEAFF. The CDR3 coding sequence is TGTGCCAGCAGACCCGACAGGGGCGTAGTGAACACTGAAGCTTTCTTT.

V usage is TRBV6-5 and J usage is TRBJ1-1, with D unclear. Trimming stripped 5 bases from V and 0 bases from J, with 13 bases between. Germline V gene lookup returns CDR1 MNHEY and CDR2 SVGAGI. This CDR3 is built from 15 residues. DNA for the CDR3: TGTGCCAGCAGTCTCTACGGCGGCTTGAACACTGAAGCTTTCTTT. Translation gives CASSLYGGLNTEAFF.

The gene calls are TRBV6-5 and TRBJ1-1; D unresolved. Germline CDR1 reads MNHEY; CDR2 reads SVGAGI. V dropped 7 bases and J dropped 5 bases, with 14 bases sitting between them. CDR3 size: 13 residues. The CDR3 loop reads CASTKPTGTEAFF. CDR3 sequence (DNA): TGTGCCAGCACCAAACCCACGGGGACTGAAGCTTTCTTT.

To note about this clone: At the DNA level, this CDR3 is encoded by other sequences in the same sample as well. The rearrangement joins TRBV6-6 to TRBJ1-2; no firm D call. CDR3 length equals 13 residues. Germline V gene data show CDR1 as MNHNY and CDR2 as SVGAGI (reference sequence). V lost 2 bases, J lost 2 bases, and 6 bases lay in between. CDR3 DNA: TGTGCCAGCAGTTACATGGCAAACTATGGCTACACCTTC. Translation gives CASSYMANYGYTF.

This rearrangement joins TRBV28 to TRBJ2-1, with 12 positions matching TRBD2. CDR3 length: 17 residues. The germline V gene has CDR1 MDHEN and CDR2 SYDVKM. V dropped 11 bases and J dropped 7; count of bases not matched to a gene: 18. The DNA of the CDR3 is TGTGCCGCCTCCGAGGCTAGCGGGGGGGCGGACGGGAATGAGCAGTTCTTC. As protein: CAASEASGGADGNEQFF.

The chain is built from TRBV27 and TRBJ2-1, with TRBD2 matching 8 bases. Germline V gene lookup returns CDR1 MNHEY and CDR2 SMNVEV (reference sequence). The CDR3 loop spans 17 amino acids. V gave up 8 bases and J gave up 0 bases; unmatched junction bases: 12. The CDR3 DNA is TGTGCCAGCCTTTCTTTCGGGGGGGGGCCCTCCTACAATGAGCAGTTCTTC. It codes for CASLSFGGGPSYNEQFF.

V is TRBV27 and J is TRBJ2-7; TRBD2 agrees at 11 bases. The J segment lost 6 bases and the V segment lost 3 bases, leaving 13 bases of the junction unmatched. Germline V lookup: CDR1 MNHEY, CDR2 SMNVEV (reference sequence). The CDR3 is made up of 17 amino acids. The CDR3 nucleotides are TGTGCCAGCAGTTTTCACCCCCCGACTAGCGGGGTGCGCGAGCAGTACTTC. Protein: CASSFHPPTSGVREQYF.

This clone was observed a single time. The rearrangement links TRBV28 to TRBJ2-7; 7 bases are a match to TRBD1. Per the germline V gene, CDR1 is MDHEN and CDR2 is SYDVKM. The V and J ends lost 4 bases and 1 base, in that order; junction bases with no gene match: 4. The CDR3 sequence is 14 residues long. The CDR3 region is CASSYQQGSYEQYF. Here the CDR3 DNA reads TGTGCCAGCAGTTACCAACAGGGGTCCTACGAGCAGTACTTC.